The rows below give T cell receptor beta chains drawn from one sample of a study of blood T cells in healthy people across ages. Each CDR3 protein is one row after TCRdb ran MiXCR on the 5' RACE reads. The data contain approximately 690,000 distinct CDR3 sequences, approximately 50% of them singletons. The sequencing sample was made of blood. These receptors were obtained from a man aged 55 to 69 in good health. Each CDR3 is given with its conserved first and last residue. D genes are given only for firm matches. Some rows mark clone size as missing; the rest say once, few, many or name a class of expanded clone.

j_gene	v_gene	abundance	d_gene	CDR3nt	CDR3aa
TRBJ2-4	TRBV7-2	-	TRBD1	TGTGCCAGCAGCTCCGGGACAGGTCCTAACATTCAGTACTTC	CASSSGTGPNIQYF
TRBJ2-7	TRBV6-1	-	-	TGTGCCAGTTTAGCGGCACAAGGAGCCTACGAGCAGTACTTC	CASLAAQGAYEQYF
TRBJ2-7	TRBV18	few	-	TGTGCCAGCTCACCCGGCCAGGGATATTCCTACGAGCAGTACTTC	CASSPGQGYSYEQYF
TRBJ2-5	TRBV7-9	-	-	TGTGCCAGCAGCTTATTGGCCGGGACCCAAGAGACCCAGTACTTC	CASSLLAGTQETQYF
TRBJ2-5	TRBV4-2	-	TRBD1	TGTGCCAGCAGCCAAGTCCGTGCGGGACAGGGGGAGACCCAGTACTTC	CASSQVRAGQGETQYF
TRBJ1-4	TRBV20-1	-	-	TGCAGTGCTAGAGGAGAAAGGGGCGCGGCTAATGAAAAACTGTTTTTT	CSARGERGAANEKLFF
TRBJ1-2	TRBV29-1	-	-	TGCAGCGTTGATGTGACACCGTCTGGCTACACCTTC	CSVDVTPSGYTF
TRBJ2-1	TRBV7-2	-	TRBD2	TGTGCCAGCAGCTTCGATACTAGCGGGGGAGTAGGTGAGCAGTTCTTC	CASSFDTSGGVGEQFF
TRBJ2-7	TRBV9	-	TRBD1	TGTGCCAGCACCTTACAGGGGGCTATCCACAATGAGCAGTACTTC	CASTLQGAIHNEQYF
TRBJ2-7	TRBV29-1	-	TRBD1	TGCAGCGTTGTTGGGACAGGGTACCCCTACGAGCAGTACTTC	CSVVGTGYPYEQYF